This T cell receptor beta chain emerged from a study of shared clonotypes between healthy human individuals. The overall study: For every donor, three CD4 naive, three CD4 memory, two CD8 naive and one CD8 memory plates were used. Study-level points and caveats: The four-donor shared clonotypes exceeded non-shared clonotypes in generation probability, with non-shared ones scoring lower. Clonotypes that were shared across several donors made up about 4.5% of naive CD4 clonotypes.

An assay was performed, and its level was deep. The repertoire was sequenced with immunoSEQ multiplex PCR; TCRdb's copy has only in-frame clones and lacks some. Here the sample spans over 850,000 clones, about four fifths being singletons. This clone was recorded a few times. The antigen is unknown. One junction end does not reproduce the germline sequence, and a read error may be involved. Germline V lookup: CDR1 SGHRS, CDR2 YFSETQ. The CDR3 has 15 residues. This sequence joins TRBV5-1 and TRBJ2-3; TRBD2 matches at 9 bases. The sequencing input was memory CD4+ T cells from PBMCs. This sample's subset: CD45RA-negative fraction. The TCR sequence derives from a young man in good health. Some clones in this sample may be carry-over from other donors' samples. Here the CDR3 DNA reads TGCGCCAGCACCTTGGCGGGAGGGCCGGTAGATACGCAGTATTTT. Encoded protein: CASTLAGGPVDTQYF.